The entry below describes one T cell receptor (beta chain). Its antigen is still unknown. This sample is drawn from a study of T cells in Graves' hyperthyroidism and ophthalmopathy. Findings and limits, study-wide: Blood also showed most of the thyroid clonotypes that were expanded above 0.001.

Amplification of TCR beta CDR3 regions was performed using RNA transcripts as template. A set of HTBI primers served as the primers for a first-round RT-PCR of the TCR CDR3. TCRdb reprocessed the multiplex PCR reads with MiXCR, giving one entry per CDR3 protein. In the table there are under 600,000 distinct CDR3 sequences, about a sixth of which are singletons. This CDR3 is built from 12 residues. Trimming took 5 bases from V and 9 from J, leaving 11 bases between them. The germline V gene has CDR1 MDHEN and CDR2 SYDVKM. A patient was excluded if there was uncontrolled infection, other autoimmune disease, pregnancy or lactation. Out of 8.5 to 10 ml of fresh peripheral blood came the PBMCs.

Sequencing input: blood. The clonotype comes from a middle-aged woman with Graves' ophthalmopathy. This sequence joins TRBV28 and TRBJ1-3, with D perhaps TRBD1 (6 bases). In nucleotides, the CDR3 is TGTGCCAGCAGTCGGACAGAACTCACCATATATTTT. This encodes CASSRTELTIYF.